This entry concerns a single TCR beta chain. The antigen remains undetermined. The data are from a study of T-cell memory formation after mild COVID-19. Findings and limits, study-wide: CD8+ contracting clones occupied EMRA, while CD4+ ones occupied mainly CM and EM.

CDR3 length: 15 residues. Trimming stripped 7 bases from V and 0 bases from J, with 16 bases between. CDR1 is DFQATT and CDR2 is SNEGSKA in the germline V gene (reference sequence). TCRdb ran MiXCR on the 5' RACE reads and lists one entry per CDR3 protein. The sample includes some 120,000 distinct CDR3 sequences, about 5.9% seen only once; the top ten take approximately 2%. The J gene is TRBJ2-1, the V gene TRBV20-1; the D is unclear. The receptor was derived from an adult woman who had mild COVID-19 (a few samples of this study predate the infection). Cell type and time point are not known. Sequencing input: PBMCs or a T cell subset sorted from them (not recorded which). CDR3 sequence (DNA): TGCAGTGAAAGGAATTTTTTAGGCTCCTACAATGAGCAGTTCTTC. Protein sequence: CSERNFLGSYNEQFF.